The 16 T cell receptor beta chains below come from one sample, sequenced in a study of cytomegalovirus exposure and HLA in healthy donors. PCR primers comprised 60 Vbeta and 13 Jbeta primers. Using immunoSEQ multiplex PCR, the repertoire was profiled, and TCRdb retains in-frame clones only, with some absent. Among approximately 150,000 clones listed, around 79% were seen once. Sample: PBMCs. Receptors were obtained from a human donor in good health.

The chain employs TRBV19 and TRBJ2-6; 8 bases are a match to TRBD1. V lost 6 bases to trimming and J lost 2 bases; unmatched junction nucleotides: 3. This CDR3 is built from 15 residues. CDR1 LNHDA and CDR2 SQIVND come from the germline V gene (reference sequence). CDR3 amino acids: CASRRQGTGANVLTF. In nucleotides, the CDR3 is TGTGCCAGTAGGAGACAGGGGACTGGGGCCAACGTCCTGACTTTC.

This clone has a handful of counts. This rearrangement joins TRBV5-1 to TRBJ1-2; a weak D match, TRBD1 (6 bases). Germline CDR1 SGHRS, CDR2 YFSETQ. The V end lost 4 bases, the J end lost 7 bases, and 20 bases lay between the germline ends. The CDR3 loop spans 15 amino acids. This CDR3 reads CASSDRTGYEGGYTF. The DNA of the CDR3 is TGCGCCAGCAGCGACCGTACAGGGTATGAGGGTGGCTACACCTTC.

V and J are TRBV28 and TRBJ1-1; 7 bases match TRBD1. V trimming: 3 bases; J trimming: 0 bases; junction bases outside the gene matches: 4. CDR3 size: 15 residues. CDR1 and CDR2 from the germline V gene are MDHEN and SYDVKM. This CDR3 is CASSFGRGVNTEAFF. The CDR3 DNA reads as TGTGCCAGCAGTTTCGGCAGGGGGGTGAACACTGAAGCTTTCTTT.

This clone was seen more than once but under ten times. The V call is TRBV5-1, the J call TRBJ1-1; D is undetermined. Germline values: CDR1 SGHRS, CDR2 YFSETQ. V was shortened by 0 bases and J by 11 bases, with 11 bases between the two germline ends. The CDR3 totals 12 residues. This chain's CDR3 is CASSLGGSKAFF. CDR3 coding DNA: TGCGCCAGCAGCTTGGGCGGGTCTAAGGCTTTCTTT.

V gene TRBV15 combines with J gene TRBJ2-3, with 10 bases aligning to TRBD1. Germline V gene lookup returns CDR1 LNHNV and CDR2 YYDKDF (reference sequence). The CDR3 length is 13 residues. The ends lost 10 bases at V and 6 bases at J; junction bases unmatched: 7. CDR3 in amino acids: CASAPGQGDTQYF. CDR3 DNA: TGTGCCAGCGCCCCGGGACAGGGGGATACGCAGTATTTT.

The rearrangement uses TRBV7-2 and TRBJ2-1; 10 positions match TRBD2. The CDR3 runs 16 residues. Germline V gene sequence: CDR1 SGHTA, CDR2 FQGNSA. J was trimmed by 7 bases and V by 4 bases; bases with no gene match: 10. In nucleotides, the CDR3 is TGTGCCAGCAGCTCCGGACTAGCGGACCCTCGGAATGAGCAGTTCTTC. Translated: CASSSGLADPRNEQFF.

The rearrangement uses TRBV7-3 and TRBJ2-2; 9 bases are a match to TRBD1. Per the germline V gene, CDR1 is SGHTA and CDR2 is FQGTGA. With 1 base clipped from V and 6 bases from J, the junction kept 15 bases outside the gene matches. This CDR3 has 19 residues. CDR3 bases: TGTGCCAGCAGCTTAATAAACGACAGGGGGAGTCTAGGGCCCGGGGAGCTGTTTTTT. Translating it yields CASSLINDRGSLGPGELFF.

The chain couples TRBV6-5 to TRBJ1-1; TRBD1 might be the D (5 bases). The V gene's germline CDR1 is MNHEY and CDR2 SVGAGI. CDR3 length equals 14 residues. Trimming stripped 3 bases from V and 1 base from J, with 9 bases between. The CDR3 here is CASSYGRANTEAFF. CDR3 nucleotides: TGTGCCAGCAGTTATGGCAGGGCGAACACTGAAGCTTTCTTT.

This clone was seen once. The gene calls are TRBV19 and TRBJ2-5; 8 bases align to TRBD1. In germline, CDR1 is LNHDA, CDR2 SQIVND (reference sequence). Trimming removed 3 bases from V and 1 base from J; junction bases left unmatched: 7. This CDR3 region has 16 residues. CDR3 coding DNA: TGTGCCAGTAGTATCTCTACCGGACAGGGCCAAGAGACCCAGTACTTC. It yields the protein CASSISTGQGQETQYF.

J is TRBJ1-2 and V is TRBV10-3; a possible D gene is TRBD1 (6 bases). V gave up 3 bases and J gave up 0 bases, with 17 bases separating them. Germline CDR1 reads ENHRY; CDR2 reads SYGVKD. CDR3 length: 17 amino acids. This chain's CDR3 is CAISDRLSDSPNYGYTF. In DNA form, the CDR3 reads TGTGCCATCAGTGATCGTTTGTCGGACAGCCCTAACTATGGCTACACCTTC.

CDR3 sequence: CASSLPGGGSYEQYF. The CDR3 DNA reads as TGTGCCAGCAGCCTGCCGGGGGGGGGCTCCTACGAGCAGTACTTC. V and J are TRBV28 and TRBJ2-5; 8 nucleotides agree with TRBD2. The end of the DNA aligns better with TRBJ2-7, so the J call may be wrong. The CDR3 consists of 15 residues. CDR1 and CDR2 from the germline V gene are MDHEN and SYDVKM.

This chain joins TRBV7-9 and TRBJ1-1, with TRBD1 matching 12 bases. V was clipped by 2 bases and J by 3 bases; unmatched bases: 7. The CDR3 spans 17 residues. Per the germline V gene, CDR1 is SEHNR and CDR2 is FQNEAQ (reference sequence). The DNA for the CDR3 is TGTGCCAGCAGCTTAACTACCGGGACAGGGGGCTACACTGAAGCTTTCTTT. Its translation is CASSLTTGTGGYTEAFF.

The V call is TRBV4-1, the J call TRBJ2-5, with TRBD1 matching 10 bases. Unmatched junction bases numbered 7, after V lost 2 bases and J lost 4 bases. Germline V gene sequence: CDR1 MGHRA, CDR2 YSYEKL. There are 16 residues in the CDR3. In nucleotides, the CDR3 is TGCGCCAGCAGCCAAACCTGGGACAGGGGAGGAGAGACCCAGTACTTC. It yields the protein CASSQTWDRGGETQYF.

The chain recombines TRBV7-3 with TRBJ2-5; no reliable D call. Germline CDR1 reads SGHTA; CDR2 reads FQGTGA. V lost 4 bases to trimming and J lost 4 bases, with 10 bases between them. CDR3 length: 13 residues. Written as DNA, the CDR3 is TGTGCCAGCAGCTCACTACATGGAGAGACCCAGTACTTC. Its protein is CASSSLHGETQYF. The full variable domain, in which reference TRBV7-3 and TRBJ2-5 provide the parts outside the CDR3, is GAGVSQTPSNKVTEKGKYVELRCDPISGHTALYWYRQSLGQGPEFLIYFQGTGAADDSGLPNDRFFAVRPEGSVSTLKIQRTERGDSAVYLCASSSLHGETQYFGPGTRLLVL.

The chain links TRBV18 to TRBJ1-6; D unclear. Germline CDR1 reads KGHSH; CDR2 reads LQKENI. V gave up 2 bases and J gave up 8 bases, with 13 bases separating them. This CDR3 contains 15 residues. The CDR3 protein is CASSPAAGVDSPLHF. Written as DNA, the CDR3 is TGTGCCAGCTCACCAGCGGCCGGCGTGGATTCACCCCTCCACTTT. Using reference TRBV18 and TRBJ1-6 for the parts outside the CDR3, the full variable domain is NAGVMQNPRHLVRRRGQEARLRCSPMKGHSHVYWYRQLPEEGLKFMVYLQKENIIDESGMPKERFSAEFPKEGPSILRIQQVVRGDSAAYFCASSPAAGVDSPLHFGNGTRLTVT.

V and J are TRBV4-2 and TRBJ1-5; 7 bases agree with TRBD1. From germline, CDR1 is LGHNA and CDR2 YNFKEQ. With 6 bases clipped from V and 7 bases from J, the junction kept 6 bases outside the gene matches. The CDR3 has 13 amino acids. CDR3 protein: CASSGTETQPQHF. CDR3 DNA sequence: TGTGCCAGCAGTGGGACAGAAACCCAGCCCCAGCATTTT.